The 32 T cell receptor beta chains below were found in one sample sequenced in a study of Ad26.COV2.S vaccination and SARS-CoV-2 variants. Measured with immunoSEQ multiplex PCR; TCRdb has only the in-frame clones, and not every one. Here the sample spans around 170,000 clones, around 90% being singletons. The sequenced sample was peripheral blood, obtained after recovery from COVID-19. Source of these receptors: a human donor who had recovered from COVID-19.

CDR3 sequence: CASSSLGGNTIYF. The CDR3 nucleotides are TGTGCCAGCAGCTCGCTCGGTGGAAACACCATATATTTT. The chain joins TRBV7-9 to TRBJ1-3; D remains ambiguous. The V and J ends lost 4 bases and 3 bases respectively, with 7 bases between them. CDR1 and CDR2 (germline): SEHNR, FQNEAQ (reference sequence). This CDR3 region has 13 residues. The entire variable domain, with the rest obtained from reference TRBV7-9 and TRBJ1-3, is as follows: DTGVSQNPRHKITKRGQNVTFRCDPISEHNRLYWYRQTLGQGPEFLTYFQNEAQLEKSRLLSDRFSAERPKGSFSTLEIQRTEQGDSAMYLCASSSLGGNTIYFGEGSWLTVV.

This chain uses TRBV10-3 with TRBJ2-5; D is uncertain. V lost 4 bases, J lost 0 bases, and 3 bases lay in between. The length of the CDR3 is 12 residues. Germline values: CDR1 ENHRY, CDR2 SYGVKD. CDR3 region: CAISVDQETQYF. The CDR3 DNA reads as TGTGCCATCAGTGTTGACCAAGAGACCCAGTACTTC.

The chain employs TRBV5-1 and TRBJ2-2; 7 bases are shared with TRBD2. With V trimmed by 5 bases and J by 3 bases, 10 bases remained unmatched. Germline V gene data show CDR1 as SGHRS and CDR2 as YFSETQ. The CDR3 spans 16 residues. The DNA of the CDR3 is TGCGCCAGCAGGCTGACTAGCTCATACGACACCGGGGAGCTGTTTTTT. Protein sequence: CASRLTSSYDTGELFF.

This chain joins TRBV2 and TRBJ2-7; TRBD2 might be the D (12 bases). CDR1 and CDR2 from the germline V gene are SNHLY and FYNNEI. The CDR3 runs to 19 residues. V shed 6 bases and J shed 5 bases, with 32 bases lying between them. CDR3: CASRRDRGTSGPLANEQYF. CDR3 sequence (DNA): TGTGCCAGCAGGCGGGACAGGGGGACTAGCGGGCCCCTGGCAAACGAGCAGTACTTC.

V gene TRBV6-1 combines with J gene TRBJ2-4; 7 bases agree with TRBD1. After removal of 0 bases from V and 6 bases from J, the junction contained 5 bases not matched to a gene. CDR1 is MNHNS and CDR2 is SASEGT in the germline V gene. This CDR3 contains 15 residues. The CDR3: CASSEAGTVLNIQYF. The CDR3 DNA follows: TGTGCCAGCAGTGAAGCCGGGACAGTACTAAACATTCAGTACTTC.

This chain joins TRBV6-5 and TRBJ1-1, with unresolved D. The CDR3 contains 12 residues. V was pared by 7 bases and J by 8 bases, with 14 bases between. Per germline, CDR1 MNHEY and CDR2 SVGAGI. The CDR3, as DNA: TGTGCCAGCATCCACAGATCTCCCGAAGCTTTCTTT. This encodes CASIHRSPEAFF.

The table lists this clone with a few counts. This chain connects TRBV10-3 to TRBJ2-7, with no clear D. CDR1 ENHRY and CDR2 SYGVKD come from the germline V gene. This CDR3 comprises 12 residues. Trimming removed 5 bases at V and 5 bases at J, with 10 bases between. The CDR3 here is CAISLRLDEQYF. CDR3 bases: TGTGCCATCAGTCTCAGGTTGGACGAGCAGTACTTC.

This clone was recorded only once. V usage is TRBV5-1 and J usage is TRBJ1-4; maybe TRBD1 (6 bases). V was trimmed by 0 bases and J by 8 bases, leaving 14 bases between them. Looked up from germline, CDR1 is SGHRS and CDR2 is YFSETQ. The CDR3 spans 15 residues. CDR3 DNA sequence: TGCGCCAGCAGCTTGGAAGGGGGGCGCGGAGAAAAACTGTTTTTT. Translated: CASSLEGGRGEKLFF.

The J gene is TRBJ2-5, the V gene TRBV19, with a possible D match to TRBD1 (5 bases). The CDR3 is 15 residues long. Germline V gene data show CDR1 as LNHDA and CDR2 as SQIVND (reference sequence). The V end was cut by 3 bases, the J end by 5 bases, with 16 bases between. DNA of the CDR3: TGTGCCAGTAGTATTGGGGCCGTGGCTTCCGAGACCCAGTACTTC. This encodes CASSIGAVASETQYF.

This clone has just one count. V is TRBV28 and J is TRBJ1-3; D remains unclear. This CDR3 region has 12 residues. Trimming pared 2 bases from V and 5 bases from J, leaving 4 bases between. CDR1 MDHEN and CDR2 SYDVKM come from the germline V gene. The CDR3 DNA sequence: TGTGCCAGCAGTTTAGCCAGAAACACCATATATTTT. The encoded protein is CASSLARNTIYF. The whole variable domain, filled in from reference TRBV28 and TRBJ1-3, reads DVKVTQSSRYLVKRTGEKVFLECVQDMDHENMFWYRQDPGLGLRLIYFSYDVKMKEKGDIPEGYSVSREKKERFSLILESASTNQTSMYLCASSLARNTIYFGEGSWLTVV.

V is TRBV18 and J is TRBJ2-1, with TRBD1 identical over 11 bases. CDR3 size: 16 residues. CDR1 is KGHSH, CDR2 LQKENI, per germline. The trim removed 2 bases at V and 4 bases at J, leaving 4 bases unmatched. CDR3 DNA: TGTGCCAGCTCACCAAGGGGACAGGGGGTGTACAATGAGCAGTTCTTC. It encodes CASSPRGQGVYNEQFF.

The rearrangement uses TRBV4-1 and TRBJ1-2, with D tentatively TRBD1 (6 bases). CDR3 size: 14 residues. Germline V CDR1 and CDR2: MGHRA, YSYEKL. With 3 bases removed from V and 11 bases from J, the gap between germline ends came to 19 bases. DNA of the CDR3: TGCGCCAGCAGCCATCCCGGAAGACGAGACAGGTACACCTTC. This translates into CASSHPGRRDRYTF.

In this sample, this clone turned up once. This rearrangement joins TRBV28 to TRBJ1-4, with a tentative D call TRBD1 (5 bases). This CDR3 region has 16 residues. Trimming left V 5 bases short and J 0 bases short, with 13 bases between. Germline V gives CDR1 MDHEN, CDR2 SYDVKM. The CDR3 loop reads CASSLGTGATNEKLFF. The CDR3 DNA reads TGTGCCAGCAGTCTCGGGACCGGGGCAACTAATGAAAAACTGTTTTTT.

The chain uses TRBV7-6 and TRBJ2-1; 7 positions match TRBD1. Germline-derived CDR1 and CDR2 are SGHVS and FNYEAQ. This CDR3 is 16 amino acids long. The V gene end was trimmed by 2 bases and the J gene end by 4 bases; junction bases not matched to a gene: 8. In nucleotides, the CDR3 is TGTGCCAGCAGCTTATCCCCAGGGACAGAGTACAATGAGCAGTTCTTC. The encoded protein is CASSLSPGTEYNEQFF.

The rearrangement links TRBV5-4 to TRBJ2-5; 8 bases align to TRBD1. This CDR3 spans 14 amino acids. V lost 3 bases to trimming and J lost 5 bases; unmatched junction nucleotides: 6. In germline, CDR1 is SGHNT, CDR2 YYREEE (reference sequence). The chain's CDR3 is CASSSQGAAETQYF. CDR3 DNA: TGTGCCAGCAGCTCTCAGGGGGCGGCGGAGACCCAGTACTTC.

The chain combines TRBV29-1 with TRBJ2-2; D not resolved. This CDR3 is 12 amino acids long. Germline CDR1 SQVTM, CDR2 ANQGSEA. V was shortened by 6 bases and J by 7 bases, with 12 bases between the two germline ends. The CDR3 loop is CSVGSAFGELFF. The CDR3 DNA reads TGCAGCGTAGGATCAGCATTCGGGGAGCTGTTTTTT.

The V gene is TRBV19, the J gene TRBJ2-2; D possibly corresponds to TRBD1 (5 bases). V was cut by 6 bases and J by 0 bases, with 5 bases left in between. CDR1 and CDR2 (germline): LNHDA, SQIVND (reference sequence). This CDR3 spans 13 amino acids. This CDR3 is CASSRANTGELFF. In DNA, the CDR3 is TGTGCCAGTAGCAGGGCGAACACCGGGGAGCTGTTTTTT.

V is TRBV11-2 and J is TRBJ1-6; D is unclear. The CDR3 loop spans 14 amino acids. Per the germline V gene, CDR1 is SGHAT and CDR2 is FQNNGV. Trimming left V 1 base short and J 8 bases short, with 9 bases between. The CDR3 DNA reads TGTGCCAGCAGCTTAGCAGGACGGGATTCACCCCTCCACTTT. As protein: CASSLAGRDSPLHF. Full variable domain (rest looked up from reference TRBV11-2 and TRBJ1-6): EAGVAQSPRYKIIEKRQSVAFWCNPISGHATLYWYQQILGQGPKLLIQFQNNGVVDDSQLPKDRFSAERLKGVDSTLKIQPAKLEDSAVYLCASSLAGRDSPLHFGNGTRLTVT.

The chain uses TRBV11-2 and TRBJ2-3, with D unclear. Germline CDR1 and CDR2: SGHAT and FQNNGV. The CDR3 runs 15 residues. V dropped 4 bases and J dropped 0 bases, with 11 bases sitting between them. The CDR3: CASSSPRISTDTQYF. In nucleotides, the CDR3 is TGTGCCAGCAGCTCCCCACGGATTAGCACAGATACGCAGTATTTT.

The rearrangement uses TRBV4-1 and TRBJ2-3; the match to TRBD2 covers 7 bases. V trimming: 1 base; J trimming: 2 bases; junction bases outside the gene matches: 6. The CDR3 is made up of 16 amino acids. Germline CDR1 reads MGHRA; CDR2 reads YSYEKL. Here the CDR3 DNA reads TGCGCCAGCAGCCAAGGTTCTAGCGGCCTCACAGATACGCAGTATTTT. Translated: CASSQGSSGLTDTQYF.

The chain uses TRBV2 and TRBJ2-2, with 10 bases that match TRBD2. The CDR3 has 14 residues. Germline values: CDR1 SNHLY, CDR2 FYNNEI. After removal of 6 bases from V and 3 bases from J, the junction contained 1 base not matched to a gene. CDR3: CASRGLADTGELFF. Here the CDR3 DNA reads TGTGCCAGCAGAGGACTAGCGGACACCGGGGAGCTGTTTTTT.

This chain links TRBV28 with TRBJ2-3; perhaps TRBD1 as D (6 bases). CDR1 MDHEN and CDR2 SYDVKM come from the germline V gene. This CDR3 contains 15 residues. Deletions cut 5 bases from V and 4 bases from J, with 16 bases between. The CDR3 protein is CASSPSGASADTQYF. CDR3 nucleotides: TGTGCCAGCAGTCCCTCAGGGGCTAGTGCAGATACGCAGTATTTT.

The chain couples TRBV27 to TRBJ2-1; D is uncertain. Germline values: CDR1 MNHEY, CDR2 SMNVEV (reference sequence). V lost 3 bases and J 8 bases, leaving 11 bases between the germline ends. The CDR3 is 13 amino acids. The CDR3: CASSFLVADEQFF. CDR3 DNA sequence: TGTGCCAGCAGTTTTCTAGTCGCGGATGAGCAGTTCTTC.

The chain employs TRBV5-1 and TRBJ2-7; TRBD1 matches at 10 bases. Germline loops: CDR1 SGHRS, CDR2 YFSETQ. Trimming cost V 5 bases and J 7 bases; bases outside gene matches: 9. The CDR3 is made up of 14 amino acids. The CDR3 reads CASRWDRGSGEQYF. DNA for the CDR3: TGCGCCAGCAGATGGGACAGGGGCTCGGGGGAGCAGTACTTC. The full variable domain, in which reference TRBV5-1 and TRBJ2-7 provide the parts outside the CDR3, is KAGVTQTPRYLIKTRGQQVTLSCSPISGHRSVSWYQQTPGQGLQFLFEYFSETQRNKGNFPGRFSGRQFSNSRSEMNVSTLELGDSALYLCASRWDRGSGEQYFGPGTRLTVT.

The chain uses TRBV25-1 and TRBJ2-7, with D possibly matching TRBD1 (6 bases). Germline loops: CDR1 MGHDK, CDR2 SYGVNS. The length of the CDR3 is 11 residues. Between the trimmed V and J ends, which lost 6 bases and 3 bases, there was a span of 6 bases. CDR3 DNA: TGTGCCAGCAGAGGGGGCTACGAGCAGTACTTC. Its protein product is CASRGGYEQYF.

In this sample, this clone turned up a few times. This chain joins TRBV9 and TRBJ2-7; a weak D match, TRBD2 (6 bases). The V and J ends lost 2 bases and 5 bases respectively, with 17 bases between them. There are 15 residues in the CDR3. Germline CDR1 and CDR2: SGDLS and YYNGEE. DNA for the CDR3: TGTGCCAGCAGCGTGGATAGCGGCTTTAAGAACGAGCAGTACTTC. This gives the protein CASSVDSGFKNEQYF.

This clone was observed a single time. The chain is built from TRBV27 and TRBJ2-1; D gene ambiguous. Trimming removed 5 bases from V and 0 bases from J, with 14 bases in between. This CDR3 comprises 16 residues. The germline CDR1 and CDR2 sequences are MNHEY and SMNVEV (reference sequence). In DNA, the CDR3 is TGTGCCAGCAGTCCCGCGTGGGCTGGCTCCTACAATGAGCAGTTCTTC. Amino acids: CASSPAWAGSYNEQFF.

This chain connects TRBV2 to TRBJ2-7; 7 nucleotides align to TRBD2. Unmatched junction bases numbered 15, after V lost 6 bases and J lost 4 bases. This CDR3 contains 16 residues. CDR1 and CDR2 (germline): SNHLY, FYNNEI. The CDR3, as DNA: TGTGCCAGCAGGGGGATCCTTAGCGGGTTTAGGTACGAGCAGTACTTC. Encoded protein: CASRGILSGFRYEQYF.

This chain joins TRBV18 and TRBJ2-1; 10 bases are shared with TRBD2. The trim removed 3 bases at V and 8 bases at J, leaving 10 bases unmatched. CDR1 KGHSH and CDR2 LQKENI come from the germline V gene. This CDR3 region has 16 residues. The CDR3 DNA sequence: TGTGCCAGCTCACCGAGACCTAGCGGGAGTAACGATGAGCAGTTCTTC. Its protein is CASSPRPSGSNDEQFF.

This clone occurred once. The chain has TRBV28 and TRBJ2-1, with TRBD2 identical over 8 bases. Unmatched junction bases numbered 11, after V lost 6 bases and J lost 4 bases. Per the germline V gene, CDR1 is MDHEN and CDR2 is SYDVKM. The CDR3 length is 16 residues. The chain's CDR3 is CASSPPGLEEYNEQFF. The CDR3 region has the DNA TGTGCCAGCAGCCCGCCGGGACTAGAGGAGTACAATGAGCAGTTCTTC.

The rearrangement links TRBV6-4 to TRBJ1-1; D gene unclear. Germline CDR1 reads MRHNA; CDR2 reads SNTAGT. This CDR3 is 13 amino acids long. V was cut by 6 bases and J by 2 bases, with 10 bases left in between. CDR3 sequence reads: CASRRMPNTEAFF. The CDR3 DNA is TGTGCCAGCAGGCGGATGCCAAACACTGAAGCTTTCTTT.

This clone was seen ten or more times. The chain is built from TRBV5-1 and TRBJ2-2; no firm D call. Trimming removed 1 base from V and 7 bases from J, with 11 bases in between. The CDR3 has 14 residues. Germline CDR1 and CDR2: SGHRS and YFSETQ. This CDR3 is CASSLRSVGGELFF. DNA of the CDR3: TGCGCCAGCAGCTTGAGAAGCGTGGGCGGGGAGCTGTTTTTT.